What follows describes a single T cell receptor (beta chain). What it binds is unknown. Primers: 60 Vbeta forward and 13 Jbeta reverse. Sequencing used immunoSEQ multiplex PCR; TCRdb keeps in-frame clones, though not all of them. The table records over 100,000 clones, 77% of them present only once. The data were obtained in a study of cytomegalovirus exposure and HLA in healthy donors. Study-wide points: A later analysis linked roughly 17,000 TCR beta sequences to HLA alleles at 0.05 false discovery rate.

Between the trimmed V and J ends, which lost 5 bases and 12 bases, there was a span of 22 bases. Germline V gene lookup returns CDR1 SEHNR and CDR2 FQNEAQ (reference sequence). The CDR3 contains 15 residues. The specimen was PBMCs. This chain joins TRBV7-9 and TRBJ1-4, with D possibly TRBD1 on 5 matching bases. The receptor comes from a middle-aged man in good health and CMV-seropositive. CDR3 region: CASSQGDLFGGELFF. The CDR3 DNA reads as TGTGCCAGCAGCCAAGGGGACCTCTTCGGGGGGGAACTGTTTTTT.